Below are 27 T cell receptor beta chains sequenced from a single sample in a study of response to subunit inactivated influenza vaccine. Via MiXCR, TCRdb re-called the RT-PCR reads, giving one row per CDR3 protein. The table shows a few hundred thousand distinct CDR3 sequences, with approximately 7.8% occurring only once. The sequenced sample was PBMCs from blood, obtained roughly 24 months after vaccination. These receptor sequences come from a man between 50 and 75 years old who received an inactivated influenza vaccine.

This clonotype came up a few times. The CDR3 DNA follows: TGTGCCAGCAGCCAACGGGAGACAGGGGTGGATGAGCAGTTCTTC. It is translated as CASSQRETGVDEQFF. The rearrangement joins TRBV3-1 to TRBJ2-1; 8 bases map to TRBD1. From germline, CDR1 is LGHDT and CDR2 YNNKEL (reference sequence). The CDR3 is 15 amino acids. V was clipped by 2 bases and J by 8 bases; unmatched bases: 8.

The chain employs TRBV7-9 and TRBJ2-5; perhaps D is TRBD1 or TRBD2 (6 bases each). Germline CDR1 SEHNR, CDR2 FQNEAQ (reference sequence). This CDR3 comprises 15 residues. With 4 bases removed from V and 5 bases from J, the gap between germline ends came to 17 bases. In DNA, the CDR3 is TGTGCCAGCAGCTACACCGTCCGGGGGCGGGAGACCCAGTACTTC. This translates into CASSYTVRGRETQYF.

This clonotype was picked up a small number of times. The chain combines TRBV7-9 with TRBJ1-3; the D is unclear. There are 15 residues in the CDR3. Between the trimmed V and J ends, which lost 1 base and 2 bases, there was a span of 9 bases. The germline CDR1 and CDR2 sequences are SEHNR and FQNEAQ (reference sequence). The CDR3 spells CASSLGIQAGNTIYF. Written as DNA, the CDR3 is TGTGCCAGCAGCTTAGGGATTCAGGCTGGAAACACCATATATTTT.

This clonotype was recorded at least ten times. An end of the junction differs from the germline gene, which may be a read error. J is TRBJ2-3 and V is TRBV20-1, with TRBD1 identical over 8 bases. The CDR3 is made up of 14 amino acids. CDR1 is DFQATT, CDR2 SNEGSKA, per germline (reference sequence). Here the CDR3 reads CSAGDRGITDTQYF. CDR3 DNA: TGCAGTGCTGGAGACAGGGGAATCACAGATACGCAGTATTTT.

This clonotype was counted at least ten times. J is TRBJ1-1 and V is TRBV5-6, with TRBD1 as a possible D gene (6 bases). Per the germline V gene, CDR1 is SGHDT and CDR2 is YYEEEE. The CDR3 covers 14 residues. The V gene lost 0 bases and the J gene lost 4 bases, with 10 bases spanning the gap. The CDR3, as DNA: TGTGCCAGCAGCTTGGGTACAGGGACCACTGAAGCTTTCTTT. Amino acids: CASSLGTGTTEAFF.

This clonotype turned up a few times. The chain has TRBV3-1 and TRBJ1-1; D is ambiguous. From germline, CDR1 is LGHDT and CDR2 YNNKEL (reference sequence). The germline V and J ends were trimmed by 0 bases and 0 bases, with 11 bases remaining between them. The CDR3 is 16 residues long. CDR3 protein: CASSQDTDGVNTEAFF. The CDR3 DNA sequence: TGTGCCAGCAGCCAAGATACAGACGGGGTGAACACTGAAGCTTTCTTT.

This clonotype was found a few times. This chain joins TRBV5-1 and TRBJ2-5; unclear D gene. Trimming removed 0 bases from V and 2 bases from J, with 8 bases in between. The CDR3 sequence is 14 residues long. Germline V gene data show CDR1 as SGHRS and CDR2 as YFSETQ. The CDR3 nucleotides are TGCGCCAGCAGCTTGGGATCAACTCAAGAGACCCAGTACTTC. Protein: CASSLGSTQETQYF.

The chain has TRBV2 and TRBJ2-7; TRBD2 matches 8 bases. The CDR3 runs 15 residues. The trim removed 7 bases at V and 4 bases at J, leaving 12 bases unmatched. Germline lookup yields CDR1 SNHLY and CDR2 FYNNEI. The CDR3 DNA follows: TGTGCCAGCAAAATGAGCAGCGGGAGTGGTTACGAGCAGTACTTC. It is translated as CASKMSSGSGYEQYF.

This clonotype was seen ten or more times. This sequence joins TRBV9 and TRBJ2-5, with TRBD2 identical over 12 bases. This CDR3 is built from 15 residues. J was trimmed by 5 bases and V by 4 bases; bases with no gene match: 6. Germline CDR1 reads SGDLS; CDR2 reads YYNGEE. Here the CDR3 reads CASSRLAGERETQYF. CDR3 in DNA: TGTGCCAGCAGCCGACTAGCGGGAGAACGGGAGACCCAGTACTTC.

There are a few counts of this clonotype. This chain joins TRBV6-5 and TRBJ2-1; no reliable D call. Looked up from germline, CDR1 is MNHEY and CDR2 is SVGAGI. The CDR3 runs to 16 residues. With 0 bases removed from V and 4 bases from J, the gap between germline ends came to 13 bases. The CDR3 reads CASSYSGLPPYNEQFF. The CDR3 coding sequence is TGTGCCAGCAGTTACTCGGGTCTACCCCCATACAATGAGCAGTTCTTC.

This chain connects TRBV5-6 to TRBJ2-3; D is uncertain. Germline-derived CDR1 and CDR2 are SGHDT and YYEEEE. Trimming pared 2 bases from V and 5 bases from J, leaving 12 bases between. This CDR3 contains 14 residues. CDR3 loop: CASSFNVLRDTQYF. DNA for the CDR3: TGTGCCAGCAGCTTCAACGTGTTAAGAGATACGCAGTATTTT.

V gene TRBV12-3 or TRBV12-4 combines with J gene TRBJ1-1; D gene unclear. V was shortened by 1 base and J by 0 bases, with 9 bases between the two germline ends. CDR3 length equals 15 residues. CDR3 amino acids: CASSLGAWVNTEAFF. Written as DNA, the CDR3 is TGTGCCAGCAGTTTAGGGGCTTGGGTGAACACTGAAGCTTTCTTT.

This clonotype was picked up a small number of times. The chain has TRBV7-9 and TRBJ2-3; TRBD2 matches at 11 bases. V gave up 5 bases and J gave up 5 bases; unmatched junction bases: 6. Germline CDR1 SEHNR, CDR2 FQNEAQ (reference sequence). This CDR3 is 15 amino acids long. Here the CDR3 DNA reads TGTGCCAGCAGCGCAGACGGACTAGCGGGAGATACGCAGTATTTT. Translated, it gives CASSADGLAGDTQYF. Full variable domain (missing parts from reference TRBV7-9 and TRBJ2-3): DTGVSQNPRHKITKRGQNVTFRCDPISEHNRLYWYRQTLGQGPEFLTYFQNEAQLEKSRLLSDRFSAERPKGSFSTLEIQRTEQGDSAMYLCASSADGLAGDTQYFGPGTRLTVL.

The rearrangement joins TRBV28 to TRBJ2-7; D unclear. The CDR3 spans 11 residues. Between the trimmed V and J ends, which lost 4 bases and 6 bases, there was a span of 7 bases. In germline, CDR1 is MDHEN, CDR2 SYDVKM. Written as DNA, the CDR3 is TGTGCCAGCAGTTCACCCCTCGAGCAGTACTTC. It yields the protein CASSSPLEQYF.

This clonotype was recorded many times. V usage is TRBV6-1 and J usage is TRBJ1-4; 8 bases align to TRBD1. Trimming at V came to 6 bases and at J to 7 bases, leaving 7 bases not matched to a gene. Germline assignment: CDR1 MNHNS and CDR2 SASEGT. The CDR3 loop spans 14 amino acids. DNA for the CDR3: TGTGCCAGCAGCCAAGACAGGGGTGGTGAAAAACTGTTTTTT. Its translation is CASSQDRGGEKLFF.

The chain is built from TRBV6-1 and TRBJ2-3; tentatively, D is TRBD1 (6 bases). Per germline, CDR1 MNHNS and CDR2 SASEGT. Trimming took off 2 bases at V and 4 bases at J, with 10 bases between the two ends. The CDR3 is 14 amino acids. The CDR3 region is CASSEFRGADTQYF. The CDR3 coding sequence is TGTGCCAGCAGTGAATTCAGGGGTGCAGATACGCAGTATTTT.

This clonotype has a handful of counts. The V and J genes are TRBV5-8 and TRBJ2-5; D ambiguous. The CDR3 runs to 14 residues. CDR1 and CDR2 from the germline V gene are SGHTS and YDEGEE. The ends were cut back, 4 bases at V and 0 bases at J, with 10 bases in the middle. DNA for the CDR3: TGTGCCAGCAGCGCTGGCCCTTACCAAGAGACCCAGTACTTC. Its protein is CASSAGPYQETQYF.

V is TRBV7-2 and J is TRBJ2-7, with D possibly TRBD2 on 5 matching bases. Between the trimmed V and J ends, which lost 4 bases and 3 bases, there was a span of 19 bases. The CDR3 sequence is 16 residues long. Germline values: CDR1 SGHTA, CDR2 FQGNSA. The CDR3 DNA reads TGTGCCAGCAGCTCCACATTTTCCGCGGGTCGCTACGAGCAGTACTTC. Translated: CASSSTFSAGRYEQYF.

Written as DNA, the CDR3 is TGCAGCGTTGACGTCAGTTCCTACAATGAGCAGTTCTTC. It translates to CSVDVSSYNEQFF. This chain uses TRBV29-1 with TRBJ2-1; D not resolved. Per the germline V gene, CDR1 is SQVTM and CDR2 is ANQGSEA. This CDR3 has 13 residues. V was pared by 3 bases and J by 1 base, with 7 bases between.

This clonotype showed up many times. The genes are TRBV24-1 and TRBJ2-3; D ambiguous. The CDR3 contains 15 residues. In germline, CDR1 is KGHDR, CDR2 SFDVKD. V was shortened by 5 bases and J by 1 base, with 12 bases between the two germline ends. CDR3 loop: CATSAINGRTDTQYF. Here the CDR3 DNA reads TGTGCCACCAGTGCGATCAACGGCCGCACAGATACGCAGTATTTT.

This clonotype was seen ten or more times. This chain connects TRBV12-3 or TRBV12-4 to TRBJ1-1; D is undetermined. CDR3 length: 14 residues. V lost 5 bases and J lost 6, with 16 bases in between. As DNA, the CDR3 is TGTGCCAGCAGTGGTCACGGGGTTTTGGCTGAAGCTTTCTTT. Encoded protein: CASSGHGVLAEAFF.

In this sample, this clonotype turned up many times. The V gene is TRBV12-3 or TRBV12-4, the J gene TRBJ1-4; TRBD1 is a possible D gene (6 bases). This CDR3 comprises 14 residues. V lost 4 bases to trimming and J lost 8 bases, with 14 bases between them. The CDR3 loop is CASSSAGAREKLFF. For the CDR3, the DNA is TGTGCCAGCAGTTCGGCAGGGGCGCGGGAAAAACTGTTTTTT.

This clonotype was counted at least ten times. This chain connects TRBV10-2 to TRBJ2-7; possible D gene TRBD1, 6 bases. Germline V CDR1 and CDR2: WSHSY, SAAADI. V lost 1 base and J lost 7, with 11 bases in between. This CDR3 contains 13 residues. As DNA, the CDR3 is TGCGCCAGCAGTGAGTTGGGCAGGGGTGAGCAGTACTTC. Residues: CASSELGRGEQYF.

This clonotype was seen many times. The CDR3 sequence is CASSVGVTEAFF. CDR3 in DNA: TGTGCCAGCAGTGTTGGGGTCACTGAAGCTTTCTTT. J is TRBJ1-1 and V is TRBV2; D is uncertain. Per germline, CDR1 SNHLY and CDR2 FYNNEI. V was pared by 4 bases and J by 4 bases, with 7 bases between. The CDR3 runs to 12 residues.

This clonotype appeared many times. The V call is TRBV10-3, the J call TRBJ2-3; TRBD2 agrees at 10 bases. There are 15 residues in the CDR3. V shed 7 bases, J shed 3 bases, and the junction held 7 bases outside the gene matches. The germline V gene has CDR1 ENHRY and CDR2 SYGVKD. CDR3 nucleotide sequence: TGTGCCATCACTACAGCGGGAGGGACTACAGATACGCAGTATTTT. Its translation: CAITTAGGTTDTQYF.

This clonotype was counted once. The chain joins TRBV7-9 to TRBJ1-2; no clear D. Germline loops: CDR1 SEHNR, CDR2 FQNEAQ (reference sequence). The CDR3 loop spans 12 amino acids. The V gene lost 5 bases and the J gene lost 8 bases, with 12 bases spanning the gap. In DNA form, the CDR3 reads TGTGCCAGCAGCCTCGGGCAGGAGGGCTACACCTTC. Protein product: CASSLGQEGYTF.

This clonotype was observed many times. The chain is built from TRBV12-3 or TRBV12-4 and TRBJ1-6; 8 nucleotides line up with TRBD1. The trim removed 6 bases at V and 7 bases at J, leaving 5 bases unmatched. CDR3 length equals 14 residues. The CDR3 protein is CASSLDRANSPLHF. CDR3 in DNA: TGTGCCAGCAGCTTGGACAGGGCCAATTCACCCCTCCACTTT.